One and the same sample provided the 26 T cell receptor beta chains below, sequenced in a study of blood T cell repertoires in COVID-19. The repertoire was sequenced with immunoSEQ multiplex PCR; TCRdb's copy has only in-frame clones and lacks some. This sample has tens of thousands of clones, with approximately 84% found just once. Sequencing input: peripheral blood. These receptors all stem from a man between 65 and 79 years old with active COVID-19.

The CDR3 region has the DNA TGTGCCAGTAGTATCCGAAGGGGCATTCAGTACTTC. Translating gives CASSIRRGIQYF. The J gene is TRBJ2-4, the V gene TRBV19; possibly TRBD1 for D (5 bases). Looked up from germline, CDR1 is LNHDA and CDR2 is SQIVND (reference sequence). The CDR3 totals 12 residues. V lost 3 bases, J lost 9 bases, and 9 bases lay in between.

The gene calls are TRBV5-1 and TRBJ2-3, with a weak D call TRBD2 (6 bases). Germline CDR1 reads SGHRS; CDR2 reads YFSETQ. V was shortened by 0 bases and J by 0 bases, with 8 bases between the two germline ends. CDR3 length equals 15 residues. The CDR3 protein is CASSLGAGSTDTQYF. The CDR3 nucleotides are TGCGCCAGCAGCTTGGGTGCGGGGAGCACAGATACGCAGTATTTT.

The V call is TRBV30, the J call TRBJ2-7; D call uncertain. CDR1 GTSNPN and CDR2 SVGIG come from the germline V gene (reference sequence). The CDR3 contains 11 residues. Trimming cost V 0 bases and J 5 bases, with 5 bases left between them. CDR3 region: CAWSVTDEQYF. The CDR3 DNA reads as TGTGCCTGGAGTGTCACGGACGAGCAGTACTTC.

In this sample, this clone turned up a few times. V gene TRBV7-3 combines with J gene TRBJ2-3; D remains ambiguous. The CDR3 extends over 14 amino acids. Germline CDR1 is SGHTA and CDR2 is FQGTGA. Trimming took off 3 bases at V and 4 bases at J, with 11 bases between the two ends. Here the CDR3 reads CASSFHSKADTQYF. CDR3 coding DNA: TGTGCCAGCAGCTTTCACTCAAAAGCAGATACGCAGTATTTT.

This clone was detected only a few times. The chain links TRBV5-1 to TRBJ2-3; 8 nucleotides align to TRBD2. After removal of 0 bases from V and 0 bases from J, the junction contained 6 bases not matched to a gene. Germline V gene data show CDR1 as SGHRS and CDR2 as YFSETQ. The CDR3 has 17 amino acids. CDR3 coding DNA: TGCGCCAGCAGCTTGGGGTTAGCGGGGTCTAGCACAGATACGCAGTATTTT. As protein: CASSLGLAGSSTDTQYF.

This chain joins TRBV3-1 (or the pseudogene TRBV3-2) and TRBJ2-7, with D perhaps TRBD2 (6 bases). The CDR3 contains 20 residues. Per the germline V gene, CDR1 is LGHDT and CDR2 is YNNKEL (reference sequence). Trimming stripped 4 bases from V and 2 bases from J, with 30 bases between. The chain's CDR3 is CASSRAPRSRLVRETYEQYF. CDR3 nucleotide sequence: TGTGCCAGCAGCCGAGCCCCCCGCAGTCGACTAGTTCGAGAGACCTACGAGCAGTACTTC.

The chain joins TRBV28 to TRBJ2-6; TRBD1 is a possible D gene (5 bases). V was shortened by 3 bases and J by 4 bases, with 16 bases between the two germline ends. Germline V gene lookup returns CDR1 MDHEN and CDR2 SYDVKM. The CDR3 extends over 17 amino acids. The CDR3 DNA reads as TGTGCCAGCAGTTTGGCAGGGCTTGCTCCCGGGGCCAACGTCCTGACTTTC. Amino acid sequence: CASSLAGLAPGANVLTF.

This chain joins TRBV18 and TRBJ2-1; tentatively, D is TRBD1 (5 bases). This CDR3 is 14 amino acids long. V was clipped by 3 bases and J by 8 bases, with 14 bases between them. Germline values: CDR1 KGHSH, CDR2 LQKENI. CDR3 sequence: CASSPQGSGDEQFF. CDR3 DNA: TGTGCCAGCTCACCGCAGGGTAGTGGCGATGAGCAGTTCTTC.

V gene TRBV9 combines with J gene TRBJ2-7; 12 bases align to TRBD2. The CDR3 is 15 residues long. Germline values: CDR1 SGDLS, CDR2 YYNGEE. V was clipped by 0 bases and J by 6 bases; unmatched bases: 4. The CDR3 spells CASSVGLAGEGEQYF. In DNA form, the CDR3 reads TGTGCCAGCAGCGTAGGACTAGCGGGAGAAGGCGAGCAGTACTTC. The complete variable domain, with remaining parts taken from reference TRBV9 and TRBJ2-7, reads DSGVTQTPKHLITATGQRVTLRCSPRSGDLSVYWYQQSLDQGLQFLIQYYNGEERAKGNILERFSAQQFPDLHSELNLSSLELGDSALYFCASSVGLAGEGEQYFGPGTRLTVT.

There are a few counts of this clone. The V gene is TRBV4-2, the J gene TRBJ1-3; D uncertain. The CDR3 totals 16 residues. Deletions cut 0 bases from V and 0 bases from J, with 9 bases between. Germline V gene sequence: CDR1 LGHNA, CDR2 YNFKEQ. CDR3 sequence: CASSQDGLRSGNTIYF. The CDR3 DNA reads TGTGCCAGCAGCCAAGATGGACTCCGCTCTGGAAACACCATATATTTT.

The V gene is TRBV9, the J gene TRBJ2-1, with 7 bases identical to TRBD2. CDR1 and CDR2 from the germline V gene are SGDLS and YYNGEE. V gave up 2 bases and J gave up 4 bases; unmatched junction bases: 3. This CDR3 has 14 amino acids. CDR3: CASSVAGVYNEQFF. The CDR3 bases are TGTGCCAGCAGCGTCGCGGGAGTGTACAATGAGCAGTTCTTC.

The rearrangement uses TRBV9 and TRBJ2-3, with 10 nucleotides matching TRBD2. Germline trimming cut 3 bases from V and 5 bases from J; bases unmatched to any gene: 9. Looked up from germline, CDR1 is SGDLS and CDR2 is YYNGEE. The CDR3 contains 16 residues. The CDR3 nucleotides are TGTGCCAGCAGCGCAAGAGCGGGAGGGGTTCAAGATACGCAGTATTTT. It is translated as CASSARAGGVQDTQYF.

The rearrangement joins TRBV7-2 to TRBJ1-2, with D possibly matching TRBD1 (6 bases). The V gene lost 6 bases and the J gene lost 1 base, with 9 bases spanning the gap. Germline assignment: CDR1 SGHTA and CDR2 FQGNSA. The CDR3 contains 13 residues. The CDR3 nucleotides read TGTGCCAGCAGTCGGACAGATAACTATGGCTACACCTTC. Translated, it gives CASSRTDNYGYTF.

The CDR3 is CASRSQDRAYEQYF. The CDR3 DNA sequence: TGTGCCAGCAGGAGCCAGGACAGGGCCTACGAGCAGTACTTC. The genes are TRBV28 and TRBJ2-7, with TRBD1 matching over 8 bases. Trimming at V came to 6 bases and at J to 2 bases, leaving 6 bases not matched to a gene. Germline V lookup: CDR1 MDHEN, CDR2 SYDVKM. This CDR3 has 14 amino acids.

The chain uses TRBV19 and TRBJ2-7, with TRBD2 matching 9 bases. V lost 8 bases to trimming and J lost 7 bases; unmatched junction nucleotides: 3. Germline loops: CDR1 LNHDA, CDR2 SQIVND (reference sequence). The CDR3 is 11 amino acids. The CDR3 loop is CASGGRGEQYF. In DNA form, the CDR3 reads TGTGCCAGTGGCGGGAGGGGAGAGCAGTACTTC.

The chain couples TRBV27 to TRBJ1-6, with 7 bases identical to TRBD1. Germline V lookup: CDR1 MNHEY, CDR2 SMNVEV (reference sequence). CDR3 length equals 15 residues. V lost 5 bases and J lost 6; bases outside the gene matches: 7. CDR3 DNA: TGTGCCAGCAGTCGATCAGACAGGGCTAATTCACCCCTCCACTTT. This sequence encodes CASSRSDRANSPLHF.

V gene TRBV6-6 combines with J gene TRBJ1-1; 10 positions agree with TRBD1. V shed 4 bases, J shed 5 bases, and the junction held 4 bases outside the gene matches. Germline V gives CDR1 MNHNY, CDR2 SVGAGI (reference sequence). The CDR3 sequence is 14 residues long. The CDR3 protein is CASSFGTGDTEAFF. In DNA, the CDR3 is TGTGCCAGCAGTTTCGGGACAGGGGATACTGAAGCTTTCTTT.

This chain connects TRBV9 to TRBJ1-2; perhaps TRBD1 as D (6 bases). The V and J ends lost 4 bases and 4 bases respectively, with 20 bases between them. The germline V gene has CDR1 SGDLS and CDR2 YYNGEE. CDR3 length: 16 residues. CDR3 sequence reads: CASSPSWQTGSYGYTF. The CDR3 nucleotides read TGTGCCAGCAGCCCCAGTTGGCAGACAGGCTCCTATGGCTACACCTTC.

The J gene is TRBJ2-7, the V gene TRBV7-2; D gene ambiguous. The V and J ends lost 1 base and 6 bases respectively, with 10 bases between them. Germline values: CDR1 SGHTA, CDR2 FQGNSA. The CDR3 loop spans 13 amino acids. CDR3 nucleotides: TGTGCCAGCAGCTTAGATTTCGGGTCCGAGCAGTACTTC. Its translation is CASSLDFGSEQYF.

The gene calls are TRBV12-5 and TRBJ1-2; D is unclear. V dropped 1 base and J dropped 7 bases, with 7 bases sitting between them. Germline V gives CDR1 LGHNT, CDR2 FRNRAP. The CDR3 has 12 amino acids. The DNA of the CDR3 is TGTGCTAGTGGTTTGGCGGGGTTTGGCTACACCTTC. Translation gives CASGLAGFGYTF.

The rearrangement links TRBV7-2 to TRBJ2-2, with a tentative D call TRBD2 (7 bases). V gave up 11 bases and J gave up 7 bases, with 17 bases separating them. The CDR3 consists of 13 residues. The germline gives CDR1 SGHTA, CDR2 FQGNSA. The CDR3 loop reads CALRGGGGGELFF. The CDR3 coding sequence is TGTGCCCTCCGGGGAGGGGGTGGCGGGGAGCTGTTTTTT.

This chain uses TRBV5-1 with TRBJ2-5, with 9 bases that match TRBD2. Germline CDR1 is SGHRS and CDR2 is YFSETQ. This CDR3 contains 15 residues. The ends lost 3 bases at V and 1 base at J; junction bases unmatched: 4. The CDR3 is CASSSLTSGQETQYF. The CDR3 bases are TGCGCCAGCAGCTCGCTGACTAGCGGCCAAGAGACCCAGTACTTC.

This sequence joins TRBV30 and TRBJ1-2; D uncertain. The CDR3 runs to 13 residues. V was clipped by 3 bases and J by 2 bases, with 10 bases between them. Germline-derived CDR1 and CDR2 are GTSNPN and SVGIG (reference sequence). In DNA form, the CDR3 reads TGTGCCTGGAGCGTGCAGGCGAACTATGGCTACACCTTC. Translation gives CAWSVQANYGYTF.

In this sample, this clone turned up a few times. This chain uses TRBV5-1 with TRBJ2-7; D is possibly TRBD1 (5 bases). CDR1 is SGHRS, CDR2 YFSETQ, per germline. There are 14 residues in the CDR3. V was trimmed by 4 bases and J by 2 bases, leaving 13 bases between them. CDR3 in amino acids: CASSTSSRAYEQYF. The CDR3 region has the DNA TGCGCCAGCAGCACTTCCAGCAGGGCCTACGAGCAGTACTTC.

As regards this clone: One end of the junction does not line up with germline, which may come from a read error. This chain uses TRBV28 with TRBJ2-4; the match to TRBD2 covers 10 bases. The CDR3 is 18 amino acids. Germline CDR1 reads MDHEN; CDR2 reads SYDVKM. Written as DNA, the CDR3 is TGTGCCAGCAGTTTCGGTATGGGGCTAGCGGGAGCCCAAAACATTCAGTACTTC. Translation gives CASSFGMGLAGAQNIQYF.

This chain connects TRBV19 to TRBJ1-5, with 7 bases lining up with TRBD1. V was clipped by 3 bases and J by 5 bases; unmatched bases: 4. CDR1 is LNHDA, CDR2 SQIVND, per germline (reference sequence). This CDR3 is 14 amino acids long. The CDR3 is CASSIRGIHQPQHF. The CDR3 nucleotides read TGTGCCAGTAGTATCAGGGGGATCCATCAGCCCCAGCATTTT. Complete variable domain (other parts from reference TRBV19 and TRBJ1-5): DGGITQSPKYLFRKEGQNVTLSCEQNLNHDAMYWYRQDPGQGLRLIYYSQIVNDFQKGDIAEGYSVSREKKESFPLTVTSAQKNPTAFYLCASSIRGIHQPQHFGDGTRLSIL.